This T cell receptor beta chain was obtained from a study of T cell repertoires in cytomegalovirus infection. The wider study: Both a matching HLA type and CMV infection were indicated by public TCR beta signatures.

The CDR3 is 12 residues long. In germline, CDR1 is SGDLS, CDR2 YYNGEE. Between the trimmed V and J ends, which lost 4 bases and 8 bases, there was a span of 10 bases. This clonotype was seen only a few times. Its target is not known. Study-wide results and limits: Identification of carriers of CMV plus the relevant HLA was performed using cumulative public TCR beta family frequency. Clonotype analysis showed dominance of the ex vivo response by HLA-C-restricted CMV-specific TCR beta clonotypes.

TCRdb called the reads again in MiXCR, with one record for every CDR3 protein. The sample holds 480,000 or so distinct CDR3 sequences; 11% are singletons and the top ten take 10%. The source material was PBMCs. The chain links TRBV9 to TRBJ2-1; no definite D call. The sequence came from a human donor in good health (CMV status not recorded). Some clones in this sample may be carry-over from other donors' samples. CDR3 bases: TGTGCCAGCAGCCTCGCCGACTATGAGCAGTTCTTC. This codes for CASSLADYEQFF.